This T cell receptor beta chain derives from a study of shared T cell receptors in the human thymus. CDR1 and CDR2 from the germline V gene are DFQATT and SNEGSKA (reference sequence). The junction had 3 bases not matched to a gene; V was cut back by 6 bases and J by 8 bases. CDR3 length: 11 amino acids. TCRdb keeps only in-frame clones here, not all; method: immunoSEQ multiplex PCR. The profile shows hundreds of thousands of clones, roughly 74% of them singletons. Another study also made use of these data, one on human thymus T cells. This second study says: The study used thymus tissue resected during corrective heart surgery.

Sequenced sample: thymocytes. The chain recombines TRBV20-1 with TRBJ1-4; 7 bases map to TRBD1. This receptor was taken from a boy under three years old with a congenital heart defect. The CDR3 loop is CSAPGGEKLFF. The CDR3 region has the DNA TGCAGTGCCCCAGGGGGGGAAAAACTGTTTTTT.